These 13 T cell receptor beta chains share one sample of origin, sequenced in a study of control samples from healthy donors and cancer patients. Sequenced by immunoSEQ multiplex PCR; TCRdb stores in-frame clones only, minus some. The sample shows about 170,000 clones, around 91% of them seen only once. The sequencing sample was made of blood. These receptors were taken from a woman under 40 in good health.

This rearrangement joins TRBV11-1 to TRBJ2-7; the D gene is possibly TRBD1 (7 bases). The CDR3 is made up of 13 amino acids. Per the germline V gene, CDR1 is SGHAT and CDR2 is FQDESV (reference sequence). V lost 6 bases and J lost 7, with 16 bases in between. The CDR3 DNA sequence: TGTGCCAGCAGAACGACAGGGAGGAGAGAGCAGTACTTC. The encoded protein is CASRTTGRREQYF.

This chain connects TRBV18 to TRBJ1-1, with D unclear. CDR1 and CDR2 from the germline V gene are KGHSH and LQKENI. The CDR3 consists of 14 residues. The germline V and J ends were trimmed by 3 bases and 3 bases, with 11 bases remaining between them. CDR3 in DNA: TGTGCCAGCTCACCGGTGAAGGGCGACACTGAAGCTTTCTTT. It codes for CASSPVKGDTEAFF.

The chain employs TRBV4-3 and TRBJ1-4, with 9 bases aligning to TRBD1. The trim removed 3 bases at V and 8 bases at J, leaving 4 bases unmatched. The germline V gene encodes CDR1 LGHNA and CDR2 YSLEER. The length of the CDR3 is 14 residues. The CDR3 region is CASSQGTGWEKLFF. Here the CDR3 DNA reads TGCGCCAGCAGCCAGGGGACAGGGTGGGAAAAACTGTTTTTT.

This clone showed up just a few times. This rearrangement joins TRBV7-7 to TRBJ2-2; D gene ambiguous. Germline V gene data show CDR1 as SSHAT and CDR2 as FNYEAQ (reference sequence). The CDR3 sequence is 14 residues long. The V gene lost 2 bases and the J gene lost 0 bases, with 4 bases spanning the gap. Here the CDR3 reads CASSLSPNTGELFF. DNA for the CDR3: TGTGCCAGCAGCTTAAGTCCGAACACCGGGGAGCTGTTTTTT.

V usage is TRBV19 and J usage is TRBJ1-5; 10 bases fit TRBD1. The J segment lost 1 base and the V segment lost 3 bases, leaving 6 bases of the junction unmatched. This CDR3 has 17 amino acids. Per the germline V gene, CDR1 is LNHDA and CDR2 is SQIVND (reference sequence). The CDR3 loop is CASSMGTGVWSNQPQHF. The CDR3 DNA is TGTGCCAGTAGTATGGGGACAGGGGTTTGGAGCAATCAGCCCCAGCATTTT.

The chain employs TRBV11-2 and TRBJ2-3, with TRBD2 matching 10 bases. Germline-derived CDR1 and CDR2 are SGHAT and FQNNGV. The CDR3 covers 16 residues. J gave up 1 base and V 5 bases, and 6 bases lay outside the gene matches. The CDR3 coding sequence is TGTGCCAGCAGCCAAGCCCTAGCGGGGGGCACAGATACGCAGTATTTT. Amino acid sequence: CASSQALAGGTDTQYF.

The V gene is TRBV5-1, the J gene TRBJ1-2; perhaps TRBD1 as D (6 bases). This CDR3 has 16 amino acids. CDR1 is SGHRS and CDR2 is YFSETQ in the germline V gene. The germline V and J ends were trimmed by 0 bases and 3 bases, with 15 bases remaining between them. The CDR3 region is CASSLAFGTPYYGYTF. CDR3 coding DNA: TGCGCCAGCAGCTTGGCCTTCGGGACACCGTACTATGGCTACACCTTC.

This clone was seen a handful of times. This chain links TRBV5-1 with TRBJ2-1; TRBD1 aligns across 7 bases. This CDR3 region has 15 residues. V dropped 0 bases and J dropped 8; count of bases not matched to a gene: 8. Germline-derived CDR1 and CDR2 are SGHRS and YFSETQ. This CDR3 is CASSLEGGVWDEQFF. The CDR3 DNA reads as TGCGCCAGCAGCTTGGAAGGGGGCGTGTGGGATGAGCAGTTCTTC.

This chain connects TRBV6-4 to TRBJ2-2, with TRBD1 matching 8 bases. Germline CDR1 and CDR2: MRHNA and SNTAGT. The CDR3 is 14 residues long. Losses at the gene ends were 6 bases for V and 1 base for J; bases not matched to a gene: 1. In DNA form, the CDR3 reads TGTGCCAGCAGGGGGACAGGGAACACCGGGGAGCTGTTTTTT. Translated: CASRGTGNTGELFF.

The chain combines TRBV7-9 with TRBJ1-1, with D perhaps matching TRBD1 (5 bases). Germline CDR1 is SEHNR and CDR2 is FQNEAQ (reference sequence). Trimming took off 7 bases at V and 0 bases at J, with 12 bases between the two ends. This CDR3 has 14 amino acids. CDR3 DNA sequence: TGTGCCAGCAATCTAGGACACATGAACACTGAAGCTTTCTTT. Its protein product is CASNLGHMNTEAFF.

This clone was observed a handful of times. The CDR3 reads CASSLRVGTYEQYF. DNA for the CDR3: TGTGCCAGCAGCTTAAGGGTCGGAACCTACGAGCAGTACTTC. The gene calls are TRBV7-8 and TRBJ2-7; D is ambiguous. CDR3 length: 14 residues. V was pared by 2 bases and J by 2 bases, with 10 bases between. Germline assignment: CDR1 SGHVS and CDR2 FQNEAQ.

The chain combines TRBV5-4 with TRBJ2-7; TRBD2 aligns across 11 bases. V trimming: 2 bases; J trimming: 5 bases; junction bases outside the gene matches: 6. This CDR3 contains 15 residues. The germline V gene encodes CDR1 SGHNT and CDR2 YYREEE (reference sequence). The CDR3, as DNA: TGTGCCAGCAGCTTTCCGGGACTAGCGGCAAACGAGCAGTACTTC. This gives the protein CASSFPGLAANEQYF.

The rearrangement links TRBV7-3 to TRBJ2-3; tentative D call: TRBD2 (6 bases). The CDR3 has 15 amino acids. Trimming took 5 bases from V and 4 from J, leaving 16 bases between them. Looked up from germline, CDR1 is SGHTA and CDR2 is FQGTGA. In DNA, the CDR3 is TGTGCCAGCAGCCCTAGCCGGGTAGCGGCAGATACGCAGTATTTT. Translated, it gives CASSPSRVAADTQYF.